A single sample is the source of the 2 T cell receptor beta chains below, sequenced in a study of T cells in Graves' hyperthyroidism and ophthalmopathy. Template material for amplifying TCR beta CDR3 regions consisted of RNA transcripts. First-round RT-PCR targeting the TCR CDR3 was performed with the HTBI primer set. TCRdb re-called the multiplex PCR reads with MiXCR, one entry per CDR3 protein. The sample has fewer than 55,000 distinct CDR3 sequences, roughly 51% seen once; the top ten hold roughly 30%. The sample taken for sequencing was peripheral blood or thyroid tissue (not recorded which). The receptors were gathered from a man between 18 and 35 years old with Graves' hyperthyroidism.

In its sample, this clonotype ranks as medium-sized. The gene calls are TRBV29-1 and TRBJ1-1; D gene ambiguous. Trimming removed 3 bases from V and 2 bases from J, with 7 bases in between. The length of the CDR3 is 12 residues. The germline V gene has CDR1 SQVTM and CDR2 ANQGSEA. CDR3 sequence: CSVDEGNTEAFF. The CDR3 region has the DNA TGCAGCGTTGACGAAGGTAACACTGAAGCTTTCTTT.

This chain connects TRBV20-1 to TRBJ1-5, with D possibly TRBD1 on 6 matching bases. Trimming took 3 bases from V and 6 from J, leaving 12 bases between them. Per the germline V gene, CDR1 is DFQATT and CDR2 is SNEGSKA (reference sequence). The CDR3 totals 13 residues. The CDR3: CSASLQGGQPQHF. CDR3 DNA sequence: TGCAGTGCTAGTCTACAGGGAGGTCAGCCCCAGCATTTT.